This T cell receptor beta chain came from a study of blood T cell repertoires in COVID-19. Turning to the study itself: Donors in the United States, Italy and Spain gave samples during acute or convalescent COVID-19.

Original handling: Amplification from reference gene primers served as the basis for estimated nucleated cell counts. Sequenced by immunoSEQ multiplex PCR; TCRdb stores in-frame clones only, minus some. The V and J calls and the clone size are those of that table, but D and trimming were determined from the DNA. In the table there are roughly 170,000 clones, under 80% of which are singletons. CDR3 size: 18 residues. Trimming removed 1 base from V and 1 base from J; junction bases left unmatched: 7. Germline V CDR1 and CDR2: SGHNT, YENEEA. This receptor was taken from a woman older than 75 with acute or convalescent COVID-19. The sequenced sample consisted of peripheral blood. The chain employs TRBV11-3 and TRBJ1-5, with 10 nucleotides matching TRBD1. CDR3 protein: CASSLGRDRGPSNQPQHF. The CDR3 DNA sequence: TGTGCCAGCAGCTTAGGGCGGGACAGGGGTCCCAGCAATCAGCCCCAGCATTTT.